One sample yielded the 11 T cell receptor beta chains listed below, sequenced in a study of blood T cell repertoires in COVID-19. Measured with immunoSEQ multiplex PCR; TCRdb has only the in-frame clones, and not every one. The table includes nearly 30,000 clones, 80% detected once. The source material was peripheral blood. These receptors were obtained from a woman in her 70s with acute or convalescent COVID-19.

This clone ranks as large. V is TRBV29-1 and J is TRBJ1-4; D remains unclear. Trimming removed 3 bases from V and 8 bases from J, with 16 bases in between. The CDR3 runs 14 residues. CDR1 SQVTM and CDR2 ANQGSEA come from the germline V gene. The CDR3 coding sequence is TGCAGCGTTGACCTTGGTTTGTCAAGCGAAAAACTGTTTTTT. It is translated as CSVDLGLSSEKLFF. The full variable domain, completed using reference TRBV29-1 and TRBJ1-4, is SAVISQKPSRDICQRGTSLTIQCQVDSQVTMMFWYRQQPGQSLTLIATANQGSEATYESGFVIDKFPISRPNLTFSTLTVSNMSPEDSSIYLCSVDLGLSSEKLFFGSGTQLSVL.

This clone was observed a handful of times. The chain combines TRBV4-3 with TRBJ2-2, with TRBD1 identical over 7 bases. With V trimmed by 0 bases and J by 3 bases, 10 bases remained unmatched. This CDR3 is built from 18 residues. Germline V gene lookup returns CDR1 LGHNA and CDR2 YSLEER. The CDR3 region is CASSQETLQGPYTGELFF. The CDR3 DNA sequence: TGCGCCAGCAGCCAAGAGACGTTACAGGGGCCATACACCGGGGAGCTGTTTTTT.

The chain is built from TRBV9 and TRBJ2-5; no firm D call. CDR3 length: 15 residues. Trimming left V 0 bases short and J 2 bases short, with 11 bases between. The germline CDR1 and CDR2 sequences are SGDLS and YYNGEE. Written as DNA, the CDR3 is TGTGCCAGCAGCGTAGCCCCAGCCGGGCAAGAGACCCAGTACTTC. This translates into CASSVAPAGQETQYF.

The genes are TRBV5-8 and TRBJ1-2, with D hard to call. This CDR3 is 13 amino acids long. The ends were cut back, 5 bases at V and 5 bases at J, with 13 bases in the middle. CDR1 and CDR2 (germline): SGHTS, YDEGEE. In nucleotides, the CDR3 is TGTGCCAGCAGTCCTGGCAGGCTATATGGCTACACCTTC. The encoded protein is CASSPGRLYGYTF.

This clone appeared a few times. V gene TRBV9 combines with J gene TRBJ2-5, with 9 bases that match TRBD2. Germline trimming cut 0 bases from V and 3 bases from J; bases unmatched to any gene: 9. Germline CDR1 and CDR2: SGDLS and YYNGEE. The CDR3 spans 17 residues. The DNA for the CDR3 is TGTGCCAGCAGCGTAGGTGGTTGGGTAGCGGGGGAAGAGACCCAGTACTTC. It yields the protein CASSVGGWVAGEETQYF.

The chain links TRBV7-9 to TRBJ2-1; 11 nucleotides line up with TRBD2. The CDR3 sequence is 18 residues long. Germline values: CDR1 SEHNR, CDR2 FQNEAQ (reference sequence). J lost 3 bases, V lost 7 bases, and 14 bases had no gene match. The chain's CDR3 is CASTPFGLAGGHYNEQFF. In DNA form, the CDR3 reads TGTGCCAGCACCCCCTTTGGGCTAGCGGGAGGTCACTACAATGAGCAGTTCTTC. Full variable domain (rest looked up from reference TRBV7-9 and TRBJ2-1): DTGVSQNPRHKITKRGQNVTFRCDPISEHNRLYWYRQTLGQGPEFLTYFQNEAQLEKSRLLSDRFSAERPKGSFSTLEIQRTEQGDSAMYLCASTPFGLAGGHYNEQFFGPGTRLTVL.

V usage is TRBV19 and J usage is TRBJ1-6, with 11 bases lining up with TRBD1. J lost 9 bases, V lost 6 bases, and 7 bases had no gene match. From germline, CDR1 is LNHDA and CDR2 SQIVND (reference sequence). The CDR3 has 15 residues. CDR3 nucleotides: TGTGCCAGTAGACCCGGGACAGGGGGAAGTTCACCCCTCCACTTT. Protein sequence: CASRPGTGGSSPLHF.

V and J are TRBV6-6 and TRBJ2-1, with D tentatively TRBD2 (5 bases). Germline loops: CDR1 MNHNY, CDR2 SVGAGI (reference sequence). The CDR3 consists of 16 residues. V dropped 0 bases and J dropped 7 bases, with 16 bases sitting between them. In DNA, the CDR3 is TGTGCCAGCAGTTACTCGAGCAGAGCTAGCACGAATGAGCAGTTCTTC. It translates to CASSYSSRASTNEQFF.

V gene TRBV18 combines with J gene TRBJ2-1; 9 bases agree with TRBD2. V shed 5 bases and J 16 bases; nucleotides not matched to a gene: 6. Germline V lookup: CDR1 KGHSH, CDR2 LQKENI. The CDR3 length is 11 residues. The CDR3 nucleotides are TGTGCCAGCTCAACCGGGACTAGCCTATTCTTC. Protein product: CASSTGTSLFF.

The chain carries TRBV18 and TRBJ2-3; 15 bases line up with TRBD2. CDR1 and CDR2 from the germline V gene are KGHSH and LQKENI. The CDR3 sequence is 18 residues long. V gave up 5 bases and J gave up 6 bases; unmatched junction bases: 12. As DNA, the CDR3 is TGTGCCAGCTCAGACTACACCCGGACTAGCGGGAGGGCTGATACGCAGTATTTT. It encodes CASSDYTRTSGRADTQYF.

The V and J genes are TRBV13 and TRBJ1-1, with 9 bases matching TRBD1. Germline-derived CDR1 and CDR2 are PRHDT and FYEKMQ (reference sequence). The CDR3 has 16 residues. Germline trimming cut 0 bases from V and 5 bases from J; bases unmatched to any gene: 7. For the CDR3, the DNA is TGTGCCAGCAGCTTAGGTACCGGGACAGGGAGGACTGAAGCTTTCTTT. Translating gives CASSLGTGTGRTEAFF.